These T cell receptor beta chains were read from a single sample in a study of blood T cell repertoires in COVID-19. TCRdb keeps only in-frame clones here, not all; method: immunoSEQ multiplex PCR. The table records approximately 210,000 clones, 82% of them present only once. The material sequenced was peripheral blood. These receptor sequences come from a woman older than 75 with acute or convalescent COVID-19. Each CDR3 is given with its conserved first and last residue.

TRBV6-5 | CASSYSAGSSSYEQYF
TRBV25-1 | CASSDRGGGYTF
TRBV11-2 | CASTPGVALGNTEAFF
TRBV30 | CAWSPSEDQPQHF
TRBV4-2 | CASSQVEGINQPQHF
TRBV28 | CASIPQGSTDTQYF
TRBV27 | CASSLVEGNTEAFF
TRBV19 | CASTRDRAFEQYF
TRBV11-2 | CASSLGGYNEQFF
TRBV7-2 | CASTGNSGNTIYF
TRBV7-3 | CASSPGTGGTEAFF
TRBV23-1 | CASSHKAGGTFTEAFF
TRBV21-1 | CASSRQGVGTDTQYF
TRBV7-2 | CASSLRGQNQPQHF
TRBV28 | CASSLFPPGSGNSPLHF
TRBV4-2 | CASSSLSTGELFF
TRBV6-6 | CASSYSRQGADYGYTF